These 29 T cell receptor beta chains share one sample of origin, sequenced in a study of blood T cells in healthy people across ages. The authors ran a second PCR of about 7 to 11 cycles using a sample-barcoded 5' primer and a J-beta primer mix. In TCRdb, the 5' RACE reads were re-called with MiXCR into one record per CDR3 protein. The data contain about 940,000 distinct CDR3 sequences, under 50% of them singletons. Sequencing input: blood. Receptors originate from a man aged 25-45 years in good health.

This clonotype was counted a few times. The chain recombines TRBV30 with TRBJ2-1; D gene ambiguous. CDR3 length: 11 amino acids. V was cut by 5 bases and J by 6 bases, with 8 bases left in between. CDR1 is GTSNPN and CDR2 is SVGIG in the germline V gene (reference sequence). CDR3 amino acids: CAWGPFNEQFF. CDR3 sequence (DNA): TGTGCCTGGGGCCCTTTCAATGAGCAGTTCTTC.

CDR3 region: CASSLIIGGGRGNSPLHF. For the CDR3, the DNA is TGTGCCAGCAGCTTGATTATTGGGGGGGGAAGGGGAAATTCACCCCTCCACTTT. The chain recombines TRBV5-5 with TRBJ1-6; D is perhaps TRBD1 (5 bases). CDR3 length: 18 residues. With 1 base removed from V and 7 bases from J, the gap between germline ends came to 21 bases. CDR1 is SGHKS and CDR2 is YYEKEE in the germline V gene (reference sequence).

This sequence joins TRBV5-1 and TRBJ2-7; 9 nucleotides agree with TRBD1. After removal of 6 bases from V and 1 base from J, the junction contained 8 bases not matched to a gene. The CDR3 loop spans 15 amino acids. From germline, CDR1 is SGHRS and CDR2 YFSETQ. The CDR3 DNA follows: TGCGCCAGCAACCCTGGACAGGGGTCTTCCTACGAGCAGTACTTC. This sequence encodes CASNPGQGSSYEQYF. The full variable domain, rest sourced from reference TRBV5-1 and TRBJ2-7, is KAGVTQTPRYLIKTRGQQVTLSCSPISGHRSVSWYQQTPGQGLQFLFEYFSETQRNKGNFPGRFSGRQFSNSRSEMNVSTLELGDSALYLCASNPGQGSSYEQYFGPGTRLTVT.

A remark on this clonotype: A junction boundary mismatches the germline segment, possibly from a read error. As DNA, the CDR3 is TGCGGCGTTGAGGGACTAGCATCCCGGGATACGCAGTATTTT. Protein sequence: CGVEGLASRDTQYF. This chain links TRBV29-1 with TRBJ2-3, with 9 bases that match TRBD2. This CDR3 comprises 14 residues. The germline CDR1 and CDR2 sequences are SQVTM and ANQGSEA.

The chain employs TRBV7-9 and TRBJ2-1; 12 positions match TRBD2. The CDR3 consists of 17 residues. In germline, CDR1 is SEHNR, CDR2 FQNEAQ (reference sequence). The V segment lost 1 base and the J segment 0 bases; nucleotides outside the gene matches: 1. The CDR3 loop reads CASSLGLAGASYNEQFF. The CDR3 DNA sequence: TGTGCCAGCAGCTTAGGACTAGCGGGGGCCTCCTACAATGAGCAGTTCTTC.

V and J are TRBV6-5 and TRBJ1-2; 7 nucleotides agree with TRBD1. CDR3 length equals 15 residues. In germline, CDR1 is MNHEY, CDR2 SVGAGI. Germline trimming cut 5 bases from V and 2 bases from J; bases unmatched to any gene: 8. The CDR3 loop is CASSIGQEANYGYTF. CDR3 bases: TGTGCCAGCAGTATTGGACAGGAGGCAAACTATGGCTACACCTTC.

This clonotype was seen a handful of times. V is TRBV6-5 and J is TRBJ2-5; 8 positions agree with TRBD1. This CDR3 region has 15 residues. Germline V gene data show CDR1 as MNHEY and CDR2 as SVGAGI. The ends lost 0 bases at V and 1 base at J; junction bases unmatched: 1. This chain's CDR3 is CASSYSTGAQETQYF. In DNA, the CDR3 is TGTGCCAGCAGTTACTCGACAGGGGCCCAAGAGACCCAGTACTTC.

The table lists this clonotype with a few counts. V is TRBV20-1 and J is TRBJ2-5, with 9 bases aligning to TRBD2. Trimming took 1 base from V and 5 from J; bases not matched to a gene: 8. The CDR3 has 15 amino acids. Germline CDR1 reads DFQATT; CDR2 reads SNEGSKA (reference sequence). Here the CDR3 reads CSARVPLAGSETQYF. For the CDR3, the DNA is TGCAGTGCTAGAGTCCCCCTAGCGGGGAGTGAGACCCAGTACTTC.

This chain uses TRBV5-1 with TRBJ2-5, with 9 nucleotides matching TRBD1. The end of the DNA aligns better with TRBJ2-7, so the J call may be wrong. There are 15 residues in the CDR3. The V gene's germline CDR1 is SGHRS and CDR2 YFSETQ. The CDR3 DNA follows: TGCGCCAGCAGCGTACCGGACAGGGGTCGATTCGAGCAGTACTTC. This sequence encodes CASSVPDRGRFEQYF.

The CDR3 nucleotides read TGTGCCAGCGGGACAGAGCCAGCGTACACCTTC. Its protein is CASGTEPAYTF. The chain uses TRBV6-5 and TRBJ1-2; 7 bases match TRBD1. This CDR3 is built from 11 residues. The junction had 8 bases not matched to a gene; V was cut back by 8 bases and J by 11 bases. Germline V CDR1 and CDR2: MNHEY, SVGAGI.

This clonotype was counted only a few times. The rearrangement uses TRBV20-1 and TRBJ1-4, with 7 bases matching TRBD1. After removal of 1 base from V and 0 bases from J, the junction contained 8 bases not matched to a gene. Germline assignment: CDR1 DFQATT and CDR2 SNEGSKA (reference sequence). The CDR3 runs 17 residues. The CDR3 nucleotides are TGCAGTGCTAGAGTTACACAGGGGAGGGCAACTAATGAAAAACTGTTTTTT. It yields the protein CSARVTQGRATNEKLFF.

The chain employs TRBV29-1 and TRBJ2-3; D not resolved. CDR1 is SQVTM, CDR2 ANQGSEA, per germline. The length of the CDR3 is 14 residues. V gave up 5 bases and J gave up 4 bases, with 16 bases separating them. CDR3 residues: CSVKVVFLPDTQYF. In DNA form, the CDR3 reads TGCAGCGTTAAAGTAGTTTTTCTCCCAGATACGCAGTATTTT.

About this clonotype itself: One end of the junction varies from germline; a read error may be responsible. In nucleotides, the CDR3 is TGTGCCTGCAGGGTGGGGGCCCTGGGCACTGAAGCTTTCTTT. Translated: CACRVGALGTEAFF. The chain has TRBV12-3 or TRBV12-4 and TRBJ1-1, with a tentative D call TRBD1 (6 bases). CDR3 length: 14 residues.

The rearrangement uses TRBV3-1 and TRBJ1-1, with D unresolved. CDR1 LGHDT and CDR2 YNNKEL come from the germline V gene (reference sequence). The CDR3 is made up of 12 amino acids. V gave up 3 bases and J gave up 1 base, with 3 bases separating them. The CDR3: CASSHTNTEAFF. The CDR3 bases are TGTGCCAGCAGCCATACGAACACTGAAGCTTTCTTT. Looking up the rest from reference TRBV3-1 and TRBJ1-1 gives the full variable domain: DTAVSQTPKYLVTQMGNDKSIKCEQNLGHDTMYWYKQDSKKFLKIMFSYNNKELIINETVPNRFSPKSPDKAHLNLHINSLELGDSAVYFCASSHTNTEAFFGQGTRLTVV.

A single count supports this clonotype. This chain connects TRBV5-6 to TRBJ2-7, with 9 bases identical to TRBD1. There are 15 residues in the CDR3. V lost 4 bases and J lost 4; bases outside the gene matches: 9. Germline V gives CDR1 SGHDT, CDR2 YYEEEE. The CDR3 reads CASSRERDRVYEQYF. The CDR3 DNA follows: TGTGCCAGCAGCCGAGAGAGGGACAGGGTGTACGAGCAGTACTTC.

The V call is TRBV25-1, the J call TRBJ1-1, with D tentatively TRBD1 (5 bases). Between the trimmed V and J ends, which lost 7 bases and 5 bases, there was a span of 14 bases. The CDR3 spans 13 residues. Germline V CDR1 and CDR2: MGHDK, SYGVNS. In DNA form, the CDR3 reads TGTGCCAGCACGAAGGGGATGGGGACTGAAGCTTTCTTT. Translating gives CASTKGMGTEAFF.

The J gene is TRBJ1-1, the V gene TRBV6-5; tentatively, D is TRBD1 (5 bases). There are 15 residues in the CDR3. V lost 7 bases and J 1 base, leaving 16 bases between the germline ends. The germline gives CDR1 MNHEY, CDR2 SVGAGI. Here the CDR3 DNA reads TGTGCCAGCAACATCCGGGGGGGAGGGAACACTGAAGCTTTCTTT. This sequence encodes CASNIRGGGNTEAFF.

This clonotype was observed once. The V and J genes are TRBV5-1 and TRBJ1-2; 11 nucleotides agree with TRBD1. Per the germline V gene, CDR1 is SGHRS and CDR2 is YFSETQ. The CDR3 is 15 residues long. V lost 0 bases and J lost 8; bases outside the gene matches: 6. For the CDR3, the DNA is TGCGCCAGCAGCTTGGACGGACAGGGGGCCGGGGGCTACACCTTC. This gives the protein CASSLDGQGAGGYTF.

V gene TRBV10-3 combines with J gene TRBJ2-1, with 8 bases lining up with TRBD1. J gave up 6 bases and V 4 bases, and 2 bases lay outside the gene matches. In germline, CDR1 is ENHRY, CDR2 SYGVKD. This CDR3 has 13 residues. This CDR3 reads CAISARGLNEQFF. In DNA form, the CDR3 reads TGTGCCATCAGTGCCAGGGGGCTCAATGAGCAGTTCTTC.

A note on this clonotype: The junction departs from germline at one end; a sequencing error may be responsible. J is TRBJ2-1 and V is TRBV7-2; TRBD2 might be the D (6 bases). This CDR3 comprises 14 residues. Germline V gene lookup returns CDR1 SGHTA and CDR2 FQGNSA. DNA of the CDR3: TGTGCCAACAGCCACCCGGGAGACAACAATGAGCAGTTCTTC. Amino acid sequence: CANSHPGDNNEQFF. Full variable domain (remainder filled in from reference TRBV7-2 and TRBJ2-1): GAGVSQSPSNKVTEKGKDVELRCDPISGHTALYWYRQSLGQGLEFLIYFQGNSAPDKSGLPSDRFSAERTGGSVSTLTIQRTQQEDSAVYLCANSHPGDNNEQFFGPGTRLTVL.

This clonotype appeared a few times. The rearrangement joins TRBV28 to TRBJ2-2; possibly TRBD1 for D (6 bases). This CDR3 spans 13 amino acids. Germline V gene lookup returns CDR1 MDHEN and CDR2 SYDVKM. With 10 bases removed from V and 5 bases from J, the gap between germline ends came to 14 bases. The CDR3 coding sequence is TGTGCCAACCAGGGGCCGGGAACCGGGGAGCTGTTTTTT. The encoded protein is CANQGPGTGELFF.

The chain uses TRBV27 and TRBJ1-1; a weak D match, TRBD1 (6 bases). The CDR3 covers 16 residues. The ends were cut back, 5 bases at V and 1 base at J, with 17 bases in the middle. Germline V CDR1 and CDR2: MNHEY, SMNVEV (reference sequence). The chain's CDR3 is CASSAKWGHTNTEAFF. In DNA, the CDR3 is TGTGCCAGCAGTGCTAAATGGGGACACACGAACACTGAAGCTTTCTTT.

This clonotype occurred once. The chain uses TRBV10-3 and TRBJ1-1; a possible D gene is TRBD1 (5 bases). Deletions cut 5 bases from V and 0 bases from J, with 10 bases between. Germline V gene sequence: CDR1 ENHRY, CDR2 SYGVKD. The CDR3 runs to 14 residues. In DNA form, the CDR3 reads TGTGCCATCAGTCAGGGCGAGTTGAACACTGAAGCTTTCTTT. Protein: CAISQGELNTEAFF.

This clonotype was observed a single time. This chain connects TRBV18 to TRBJ2-3, with a tentative D call TRBD1 (5 bases). Deletions cut 8 bases from V and 0 bases from J, with 12 bases between. In germline, CDR1 is KGHSH, CDR2 LQKENI. The length of the CDR3 is 14 residues. Here the CDR3 DNA reads TGTGCCAGCGCAACAGGTGCTAGCACAGATACGCAGTATTTT. It is translated as CASATGASTDTQYF.

This clonotype was detected only once. The chain carries TRBV12-3 or TRBV12-4 and TRBJ1-6, with D possibly matching TRBD1 (6 bases). The CDR3 length is 14 residues. V lost 6 bases and J lost 9, with 15 bases in between. The CDR3 DNA reads TGTGCCAGCAGACTACAGGGTGGCAGTTCACCCCTCCACTTT. Protein sequence: CASRLQGGSSPLHF.

V usage is TRBV7-2 and J usage is TRBJ2-1; D is unresolved. Trimming shortened V by 5 bases and J by 5 bases, and 13 bases separated the two germline ends. Germline V CDR1 and CDR2: SGHTA, FQGNSA. The CDR3 has 14 amino acids. The CDR3 loop is CASSPSRVDNEQFF. DNA for the CDR3: TGTGCCAGCAGCCCCTCTCGGGTAGACAATGAGCAGTTCTTC.

J is TRBJ2-7 and V is TRBV5-1; D is ambiguous. The CDR3 is 14 residues long. Trimming took 4 bases from V and 1 from J, leaving 12 bases between them. Germline loops: CDR1 SGHRS, CDR2 YFSETQ. The CDR3 spells CASSPRTASYEQYF. In nucleotides, the CDR3 is TGCGCCAGCAGCCCAAGGACGGCATCCTACGAGCAGTACTTC.

The V gene is TRBV7-3, the J gene TRBJ2-7; D is unresolved. The CDR3 is made up of 15 amino acids. From germline, CDR1 is SGHTA and CDR2 FQGTGA. With 5 bases removed from V and 0 bases from J, the gap between germline ends came to 14 bases. CDR3 sequence (DNA): TGTGCCAGCAGCCCTACCCTGAGACCCTCCTACGAGCAGTACTTC. Translation gives CASSPTLRPSYEQYF.

The chain joins TRBV12-3 or TRBV12-4 to TRBJ2-1; 7 bases match TRBD1. V lost 3 bases and J lost 4; bases outside the gene matches: 6. CDR3 length: 15 residues. The CDR3 DNA reads as TGTGCCAGCAGTTTGAATTGGGACAGTTACAATGAGCAGTTCTTC. It codes for CASSLNWDSYNEQFF.